This record looks at one T cell receptor beta chain sequence and its context. Antigen: not known. Germline V gives CDR1 SGHDT, CDR2 YYEEEE. Deletions cut 2 bases from V and 7 bases from J, with 9 bases between. The CDR3 is made up of 13 amino acids. Investigators reverse transcribed all isolated RNA, so they sequenced expressed TCRB transcripts. An average roughly 3.6 million reads came from naive, central memory and regulatory T cell samples. Assay used: immunoSEQ multiplex PCR; TCRdb lists only in-frame clones, some missing. Of nearly 350,000 clones in the sample, around 7.6% were seen once. The data originate from a study of beta chain features in type 1 diabetes. Findings and limits, study-wide: A potential influence of HLA type upon TCRB rearrangement remained unresolved herein. cDNA sequencing could over-represent cells with high TCR expression. The naive, central memory and Treg TCRB repertoires of patients appeared to be more similar to one another than those of healthy donors.

V is TRBV5-6 and J is TRBJ1-4; D unclear. This receptor was obtained from a woman in her late teens or twenties in good health. The specimen was central memory CD4+ T cells from blood. Written as DNA, the CDR3 is TGTGCCAGCAGCTTCCCAGGACGTGAAAAACTGTTTTTT. It codes for CASSFPGREKLFF.